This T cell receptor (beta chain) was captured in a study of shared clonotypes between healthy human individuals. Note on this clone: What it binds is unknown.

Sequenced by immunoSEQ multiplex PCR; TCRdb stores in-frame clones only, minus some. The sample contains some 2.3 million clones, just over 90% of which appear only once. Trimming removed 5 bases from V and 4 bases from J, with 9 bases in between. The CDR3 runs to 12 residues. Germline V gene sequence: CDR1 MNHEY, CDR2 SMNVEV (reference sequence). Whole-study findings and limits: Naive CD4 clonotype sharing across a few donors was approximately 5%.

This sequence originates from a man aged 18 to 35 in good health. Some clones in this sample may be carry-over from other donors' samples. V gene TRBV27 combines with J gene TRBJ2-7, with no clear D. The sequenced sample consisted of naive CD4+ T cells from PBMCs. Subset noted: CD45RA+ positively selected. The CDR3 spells CASSPLLYEQYF. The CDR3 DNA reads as TGTGCCAGCAGTCCCCTCCTATACGAGCAGTACTTC.